These 9 T cell receptor beta chains were all obtained from the same sample, sequenced in a study of blood T cell repertoires in COVID-19. Produced via immunoSEQ multiplex PCR; TCRdb's table is partial and in-frame only. Here the sample spans under 200,000 clones, approximately 91% being singletons. Sequencing used PBMCs or T cells enriched from blood (not recorded which). These receptors came from a woman aged 18-29 years who had recovered from COVID-19.

This clone was seen once. CDR3 sequence: CSVEDSGYEQYF. Here the CDR3 DNA reads TGCAGCGTTGAAGATTCAGGCTACGAGCAGTACTTC. The V call is TRBV29-1, the J call TRBJ2-7; D not resolved. The germline V gene has CDR1 SQVTM and CDR2 ANQGSEA. There are 12 residues in the CDR3. Between the trimmed V and J ends, which lost 0 bases and 3 bases, there was a span of 6 bases.

The V and J genes are TRBV18 and TRBJ2-3; D is ambiguous. This CDR3 contains 15 residues. V was trimmed by 2 bases and J by 4 bases, leaving 13 bases between them. Germline loops: CDR1 KGHSH, CDR2 LQKENI. The CDR3 protein is CASSPSRGSADTQYF. The CDR3 coding sequence is TGTGCCAGCTCACCATCTCGCGGAAGCGCAGATACGCAGTATTTT.

The chain is built from TRBV6-5 and TRBJ2-7, with D perhaps matching TRBD1 (5 bases). Germline V gene sequence: CDR1 MNHEY, CDR2 SVGAGI. This CDR3 has 14 amino acids. V gave up 2 bases and J gave up 6 bases, with 14 bases separating them. The CDR3 here is CASSYAGWRSEQYF. CDR3 nucleotides: TGTGCCAGCAGTTACGCAGGGTGGCGAAGCGAGCAGTACTTC.

The chain recombines TRBV27 with TRBJ2-7, with 14 bases fitting TRBD2. V shed 7 bases, J shed 3 bases, and the junction held 14 bases outside the gene matches. CDR3 length: 18 amino acids. The germline V gene encodes CDR1 MNHEY and CDR2 SMNVEV (reference sequence). CDR3 nucleotides: TGTGCCAGCAAAGAGGTACCGGGACTAGCGGGAGTCATCTACGAGCAGTACTTC. Amino acid sequence: CASKEVPGLAGVIYEQYF.

The CDR3 DNA reads TGTGCCAGCAGTTACGGAGGGGTCTATGGCTACACCTTC. Translation: CASSYGGVYGYTF. V and J are TRBV6-5 and TRBJ1-2, with D possibly matching TRBD1 (5 bases). Trimming shortened V by 2 bases and J by 4 bases, and 8 bases separated the two germline ends. CDR1 is MNHEY, CDR2 SVGAGI, per germline. The CDR3 loop spans 13 amino acids.

This clone was observed once. The V call is TRBV15, the J call TRBJ2-3; 8 positions match TRBD2. V dropped 1 base and J dropped 0; count of bases not matched to a gene: 9. CDR1 and CDR2 from the germline V gene are LNHNV and YYDKDF (reference sequence). The length of the CDR3 is 18 residues. The CDR3 DNA is TGTGCCACCAGCAGAGGAGTTAGTAGCGGGACTAGCACAGATACGCAGTATTTT. Amino acids: CATSRGVSSGTSTDTQYF.

As for this clone: An end of the junction does not agree with germline; a read error may underlie this. The rearrangement links TRBV7-7 to TRBJ2-2; 8 bases line up with TRBD2. CDR1 and CDR2 from the germline V gene are SSHAT and FNYEAQ (reference sequence). The CDR3 runs to 14 residues. The CDR3 bases are TGTGCTAGCAGCTCCGGACTAGCTTCCGGGGAGCTGTTTTTT. This gives the protein CASSSGLASGELFF.

This sequence joins TRBV6-6 and TRBJ1-2; D is ambiguous. Germline V gene sequence: CDR1 MNHNY, CDR2 SVGAGI (reference sequence). V lost 2 bases and J 3 bases, leaving 7 bases between the germline ends. The CDR3 is made up of 13 amino acids. The CDR3 nucleotides are TGTGCCAGCAGTTACGGCGCGGACTATGGCTACACCTTC. Amino acid sequence: CASSYGADYGYTF.

This clone was recorded only once. The rearrangement uses TRBV21-1 and TRBJ2-1; no DNA check was done on the table's D call, TRBD2. TRBV21-1 is tagged as a pseudogene. The CDR3 has 10 amino acids. The CDR3 reads CASRSGRGLF. The CDR3 region has the DNA TGTGCCAGCAGAAGCGGGAGGGGGCTCTTC.